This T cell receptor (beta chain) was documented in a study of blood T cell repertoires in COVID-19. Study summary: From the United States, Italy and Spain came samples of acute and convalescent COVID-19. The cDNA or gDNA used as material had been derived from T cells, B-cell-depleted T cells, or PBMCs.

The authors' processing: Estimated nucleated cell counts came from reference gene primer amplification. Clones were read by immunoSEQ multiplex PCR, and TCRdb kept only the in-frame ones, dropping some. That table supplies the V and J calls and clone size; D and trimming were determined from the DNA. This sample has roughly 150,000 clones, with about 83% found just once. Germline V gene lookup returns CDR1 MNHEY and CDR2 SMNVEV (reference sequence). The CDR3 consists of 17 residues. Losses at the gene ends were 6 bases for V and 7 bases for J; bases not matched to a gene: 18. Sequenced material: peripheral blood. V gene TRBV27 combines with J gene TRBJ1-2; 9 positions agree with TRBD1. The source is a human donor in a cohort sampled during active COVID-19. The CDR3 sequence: CASRNSFWTGEGGGYTF. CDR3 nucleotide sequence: TGTGCCAGCAGGAACTCCTTCTGGACAGGGGAGGGCGGTGGCTACACCTTC.